This TCR beta chain was obtained from a study of identical twins. Overall study findings and caveats: Clonotypes of the beta chain that were abundant in cord blood carried fewer insertions (memory repertoires showed none). When twins shared out-of-frame alpha sequences, those sequences had excess low generation probability.

This clonotype showed up just a few times. What it binds is unknown. With 1 base removed from V and 8 bases from J, the gap between germline ends came to 13 bases. The CDR3 totals 14 residues. Germline CDR1 and CDR2: SGHKS and YYEKEE (reference sequence). TCRdb itself ran the 5' RACE reads through MiXCR, one entry per CDR3 protein. Of approximately 680,000 distinct CDR3 sequences listed, about 7.6% are singletons. These sequences were also reported in another study, on yellow fever vaccine responses in identical twins.

This rearrangement joins TRBV5-5 to TRBJ2-1; TRBD2 is a possible D gene (7 bases). The TCR comes from a woman between 18 and 30 years old in good health. What was sequenced was PBMCs. The CDR3 DNA reads as TGTGCCAGCAGCTTGTGGGGGGGCGCGGATGAGCAGTTCTTC. Amino acid sequence: CASSLWGGADEQFF.